This entry is about one T cell receptor beta chain. The antigen is unknown. TCRdb's table, derived via immunoSEQ multiplex PCR, lists solely in-frame clones and lacks some. The sample holds some 110,000 clones, 85% to 95% seen once. The germline V and J ends were trimmed by 5 bases and 2 bases, with 15 bases remaining between them. The CDR3 totals 15 residues. Germline V gene sequence: CDR1 SGHVS, CDR2 FNYEAQ. This entry belongs to a study of graft-versus-host responses after intestinal transplantation. The chain combines TRBV7-6 with TRBJ1-1; D call uncertain. The clonotype comes from a human donor who was the organ donor for an intestinal transplant. Sample: unstimulated CD8+ T cells sorted from spleen or lymph node cells, taken before transplant. The CDR3, as DNA: TGTGCCAGCAGCCCCAGACCGGCGCCCAACACTGAAGCTTTCTTT. As protein: CASSPRPAPNTEAFF.